This T cell receptor (beta chain) was captured in a study of lymphopenia after photon versus proton radiotherapy. Study-level findings and limits: Authors raise, but do not show, better survival with proton therapy. After the lymphocyte nadir, photon-treated repertoires showed oligoclonal expansion, especially of CD8+ Temra cells. Proton therapy kept repertoires fairly stable, unlike photons, which gained effector/memory cells. Post-nadir TCR diversity decline inversely tracked overall survival among those who died.

TCRdb keeps only in-frame clones here, not all; method: immunoSEQ multiplex PCR. The sample holds 50,000 to 70,000 clones, about 85% seen once. This clone is a singleton in its sample. Antigen unknown. This material consisted of peripheral blood, taken from a patient treated with proton-based radiotherapy. The sequence came from a man older than 75 with esophageal cancer.

CDR3 DNA sequence: TGTGCCAGCGGGCCCTCGGGAGGGCCCTACGAGCAGTACTTC. This codes for CASGPSGGPYEQYF. The rearrangement uses TRBV19 and TRBJ2-5; TRBD2 agrees at 8 bases. The J call may be incorrect, as the DNA end agrees better with TRBJ2-7. Per the germline V gene, CDR1 is LNHDA and CDR2 is SQIVND (reference sequence). This CDR3 has 14 amino acids.